This TCR beta chain was obtained from a study of T cell repertoires in cytomegalovirus infection. On the study more broadly: Indications of both CMV infection and matching HLA type were provided by public TCR beta signatures.

TCRdb fed the reads into MiXCR, producing one record per CDR3 protein. The sample records about 700,000 distinct CDR3 sequences, 30% to 35% being singletons. On this clonotype itself: Its specificity is unknown.

The CDR3 extends over 17 amino acids. Germline-derived CDR1 and CDR2 are SGHVS and FNYEAQ. J was trimmed by 8 bases and V by 5 bases; bases with no gene match: 17. This sample comprised cultured PBMCs, obtained from culture after CMV antigen stimulation. The sequence came from a human donor in good health (CMV status not recorded). Some clones in this sample may be carry-over from other donors' samples. The rearrangement links TRBV7-6 to TRBJ2-1; 8 nucleotides align to TRBD2. The CDR3, as DNA: TGTGCCAGCAGCCCTAGCGAGGGACTAGTACTCCCCGATGAGCAGTTCTTC. Translation gives CASSPSEGLVLPDEQFF.